This entry lists 8 T cell receptor beta chains sequenced from one sample in a study of T cells in Graves' hyperthyroidism and ophthalmopathy. TCR beta CDR3 sequences were amplified from RNA transcripts. The HTBI primer set drove a first-round RT-PCR of the TCR CDR3. Via MiXCR, TCRdb re-called the multiplex PCR reads, giving one row per CDR3 protein. There are around 480,000 distinct CDR3 sequences in the sample; over 13% occur only once, and over 15% lies in the top ten. Sequenced material: blood. These receptors were collected from a woman under 30 with Graves' hyperthyroidism.

This clonotype was seen ten or more times. J is TRBJ2-2 and V is TRBV12-3 or TRBV12-4; D perhaps matches TRBD2 (5 bases). The CDR3 consists of 14 residues. V was trimmed by 5 bases and J by 6 bases, leaving 13 bases between them. For the CDR3, the DNA is TGTGCCAGCAGTGCCCCCCGGGATGCCGGGGAGCTGTTTTTT. This gives the protein CASSAPRDAGELFF.

This clonotype showed up many times. V gene TRBV6-5 combines with J gene TRBJ1-1, with TRBD1 identical over 10 bases. In germline, CDR1 is MNHEY, CDR2 SVGAGI. This CDR3 region has 18 residues. V was clipped by 0 bases and J by 0 bases; unmatched bases: 7. As DNA, the CDR3 is TGTGCCAGCAGTTACTCGATCGGGGGACAGGGGATGAACACTGAAGCTTTCTTT. Protein: CASSYSIGGQGMNTEAFF.

The gene calls are TRBV5-1 and TRBJ1-1; a possible D gene is TRBD1 (6 bases). The CDR3 totals 16 residues. Trimming left V 0 bases short and J 1 base short, with 13 bases between. CDR1 is SGHRS, CDR2 YFSETQ, per germline. The CDR3 loop reads CASSLVLRGGNTEAFF. For the CDR3, the DNA is TGCGCCAGCAGCTTGGTCCTCAGGGGAGGGAACACTGAAGCTTTCTTT.

This clonotype was found a few times. The rearrangement uses TRBV11-3 and TRBJ2-1; no clear D gene. This CDR3 has 15 amino acids. V was clipped by 0 bases and J by 5 bases, with 11 bases between them. Germline assignment: CDR1 SGHNT and CDR2 YENEEA. The CDR3 loop reads CASSLELLSHNEQFF. CDR3 bases: TGTGCCAGCAGCTTAGAGCTATTGTCTCACAATGAGCAGTTCTTC.

As regards this clonotype: This may be a read error: a much more frequent sequence differs by one nucleotide. The rearrangement joins TRBV29-1 to TRBJ2-2, with D unclear. V was shortened by 7 bases and J by 6 bases, with 12 bases between the two germline ends. Germline lookup yields CDR1 SQVTM and CDR2 ANQGSEA. This CDR3 is 12 amino acids long. The CDR3 sequence is CSGVLRPGELFF. CDR3 DNA sequence: TGCAGCGGGGTACTGAGGCCCGGGGAGCTGTTTTTT.

This clonotype was seen ten or more times. This sequence joins TRBV13 and TRBJ2-5; D gene uncertain. V dropped 6 bases and J dropped 3 bases, with 20 bases sitting between them. Germline values: CDR1 PRHDT, CDR2 FYEKMQ (reference sequence). The CDR3 runs to 16 residues. The CDR3 loop reads CASSSGGVFAEETQYF. CDR3 DNA sequence: TGTGCCAGCAGTTCGGGCGGAGTTTTCGCGGAAGAGACCCAGTACTTC.

The rearrangement links TRBV7-9 to TRBJ2-1, with TRBD1 matching 7 bases. The CDR3 spans 12 residues. Germline lookup yields CDR1 SEHNR and CDR2 FQNEAQ (reference sequence). V shed 11 bases, J shed 8 bases, and the junction held 9 bases outside the gene matches. DNA of the CDR3: TGTGCCTCCCTGGACAGGCCCGATGAGCAGTTCTTC. This gives the protein CASLDRPDEQFF.

The chain couples TRBV28 to TRBJ1-1; D gene ambiguous. The CDR3 has 16 amino acids. Germline-derived CDR1 and CDR2 are MDHEN and SYDVKM. The V end was cut by 2 bases, the J end by 2 bases, with 15 bases between. CDR3 residues: CASSLPRTELNTEAFF. As DNA, the CDR3 is TGTGCCAGCAGTTTACCCCGGACGGAACTAAACACTGAAGCTTTCTTT.